This T cell receptor (beta chain) was observed in a study of T cell responses to AZD1222 COVID-19 vaccine. Measured with immunoSEQ multiplex PCR; TCRdb has only the in-frame clones, and not every one. The table shows 65,000 to 75,000 clones, with 75% to 85% occurring only once. Study conclusions and caveats: A mostly white British donor set with more females was recruited, and clonal diversity was possibly underestimated.

Details on this clone: What it recognizes is unknown.

The V and J ends lost 4 bases and 3 bases respectively, with 13 bases between them. The CDR3 is 15 amino acids. The V gene's germline CDR1 is MNHEY and CDR2 SVGAGI. The chain employs TRBV6-5 and TRBJ2-4; tentative D call: TRBD1 (5 bases). The TCR was taken from an adult in good health. The material was peripheral blood, obtained on day 0 of AZD1222 vaccination. Written as DNA, the CDR3 is TGTGCCAGCAGTTTAGGGGTTTTAGGCAAAAACATTCAGTACTTC. This codes for CASSLGVLGKNIQYF.